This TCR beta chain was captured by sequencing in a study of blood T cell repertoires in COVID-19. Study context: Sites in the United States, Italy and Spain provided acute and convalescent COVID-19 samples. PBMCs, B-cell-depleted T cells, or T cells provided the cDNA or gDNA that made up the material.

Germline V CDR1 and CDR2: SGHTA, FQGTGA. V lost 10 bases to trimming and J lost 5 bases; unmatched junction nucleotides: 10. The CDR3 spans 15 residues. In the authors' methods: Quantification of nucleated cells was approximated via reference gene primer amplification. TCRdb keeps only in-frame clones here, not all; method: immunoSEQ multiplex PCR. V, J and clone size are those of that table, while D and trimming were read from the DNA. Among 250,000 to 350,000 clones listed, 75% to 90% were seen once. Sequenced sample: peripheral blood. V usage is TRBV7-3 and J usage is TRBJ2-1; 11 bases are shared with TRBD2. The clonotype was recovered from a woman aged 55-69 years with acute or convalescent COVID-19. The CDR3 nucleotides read TGTGCCATTACTAAAACTAGCGGGAGCCACAATGAGCAGTTCTTC. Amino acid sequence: CAITKTSGSHNEQFF.